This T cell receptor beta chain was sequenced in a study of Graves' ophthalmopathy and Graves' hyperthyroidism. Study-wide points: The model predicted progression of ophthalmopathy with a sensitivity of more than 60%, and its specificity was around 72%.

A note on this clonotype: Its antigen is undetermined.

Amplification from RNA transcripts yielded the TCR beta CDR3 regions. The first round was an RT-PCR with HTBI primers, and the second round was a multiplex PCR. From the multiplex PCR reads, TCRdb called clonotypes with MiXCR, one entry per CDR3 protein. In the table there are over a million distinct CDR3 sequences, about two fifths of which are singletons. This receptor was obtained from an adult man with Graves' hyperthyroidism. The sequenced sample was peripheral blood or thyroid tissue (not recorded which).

The CDR3 coding sequence is TGTGCCAGCGGAGGACAGGGCAGCTATGGCTACACCTTC. Protein product: CASGGQGSYGYTF. The gene calls are TRBV2 and TRBJ1-2; 8 bases agree with TRBD1. Germline CDR1 and CDR2: SNHLY and FYNNEI. The CDR3 is 13 amino acids. J gave up 4 bases and V 8 bases, and 6 bases lay outside the gene matches.